The 5 T cell receptor beta chains reported below all come from one sample, sequenced in a study of blood T cell repertoires in COVID-19. Assay: immunoSEQ multiplex PCR; the TCRdb copy retains only in-frame clones and omits some. The sample consists of approximately 63,000 clones, 86% of them appearing once. Sequenced: peripheral blood. All receptors come from an elderly woman with acute or convalescent COVID-19.

This rearrangement joins TRBV24-1 to TRBJ2-1, with TRBD2 matching over 8 bases. With 2 bases clipped from V and 2 bases from J, the junction kept 7 bases outside the gene matches. This CDR3 has 17 residues. CDR1 KGHDR and CDR2 SFDVKD come from the germline V gene. The CDR3 reads CATSDSFAGGTYNEQFF. The CDR3 DNA sequence: TGTGCCACCAGTGATTCCTTCGCGGGAGGAACCTACAATGAGCAGTTCTTC.

V usage is TRBV10-1 and J usage is TRBJ2-3, with 8 bases fitting TRBD2. This CDR3 is built from 16 residues. Trimming removed 2 bases from V and 3 bases from J; junction bases left unmatched: 7. Germline assignment: CDR1 WNHNN and CDR2 SYGVQD (reference sequence). This CDR3 reads CASSEPQGTRTDTQYF. The DNA of the CDR3 is TGCGCCAGCAGTGAGCCCCAAGGGACTAGGACAGATACGCAGTATTTT.

The chain couples TRBV6-6 to TRBJ1-5; 8 bases are a match to TRBD1. The CDR3 length is 14 residues. The germline CDR1 and CDR2 sequences are MNHNY and SVGAGI (reference sequence). The J segment lost 5 bases and the V segment lost 6 bases, leaving 6 bases of the junction unmatched. CDR3 coding DNA: TGTGCCAGCAGCCCCGGACAGGGACATCAGCCCCAGCATTTT. This gives the protein CASSPGQGHQPQHF.

The rearrangement links TRBV28 to TRBJ2-7; D possibly corresponds to TRBD2 (6 bases). Per the germline V gene, CDR1 is MDHEN and CDR2 is SYDVKM. The V end was cut by 6 bases, the J end by 2 bases, with 14 bases between. The CDR3 loop spans 14 amino acids. The DNA of the CDR3 is TGTGCCAGCAGCCCGGCGGGGTCTACCTACGAGCAGTACTTC. Its protein is CASSPAGSTYEQYF.

The chain employs TRBV21-1 and TRBJ2-1; no DNA check was done on the table's D call, TRBD2. TRBV21-1 is noted as a pseudogene. CDR3 length equals 14 residues. CDR3 sequence: CASPWEKAYNEQFF. CDR3 in DNA: TGTGCCAGCCCGTGGGAGAAAGCCTACAATGAGCAGTTCTTC.